This T cell receptor beta chain was identified in a study of control samples from healthy donors and cancer patients. Some clones are missing from TCRdb's copy, which holds only in-frame ones; the method was immunoSEQ multiplex PCR. The table shows about 83,000 clones, with about nine tenths occurring only once. CDR3 length: 16 residues. Germline V gene lookup returns CDR1 ENHRY and CDR2 SYGVKD. V shed 6 bases and J 6 bases; nucleotides not matched to a gene: 14. The rearrangement uses TRBV10-3 and TRBJ1-2; 9 positions match TRBD1. The source is a man aged 50-60 years in good health. The sequencing input was blood. The CDR3 protein is CAISPRPDWDRDGYTF. The DNA of the CDR3 is TGTGCCATCAGCCCAAGACCGGACTGGGACAGGGATGGCTACACCTTC.